Below are 24 T cell receptor beta chains sequenced from a single sample in a study of blood T cell repertoires in COVID-19. Using immunoSEQ multiplex PCR, the repertoire was profiled, and TCRdb retains in-frame clones only, with some absent. In the table there are some 95,000 clones, 80% of which are singletons. Sequencing used peripheral blood. Every receptor here comes from a middle-aged man who had recovered from COVID-19.

The V and J genes are TRBV5-1 and TRBJ2-7; D is unclear. V was trimmed by 0 bases and J by 5 bases, leaving 3 bases between them. Germline CDR1 is SGHRS and CDR2 is YFSETQ. The CDR3 runs 11 residues. The CDR3 DNA sequence: TGCGCCAGCAGCTTGGCCAACGAGCAGTACTTC. Translating gives CASSLANEQYF.

As DNA, the CDR3 is TGTGCCAGCAGTGACAGGGGGAATTTCTACGAGCAGTACTTC. Translated: CASSDRGNFYEQYF. This chain uses TRBV2 with TRBJ2-7, with 7 bases fitting TRBD1. The ends lost 3 bases at V and 3 bases at J; junction bases unmatched: 5. Germline CDR1 reads SNHLY; CDR2 reads FYNNEI. This CDR3 is 14 amino acids long.

This clone was seen only once. The gene calls are TRBV30 and TRBJ1-1; D gene ambiguous. The CDR3 totals 11 residues. With 0 bases removed from V and 7 bases from J, the gap between germline ends came to 6 bases. The germline V gene has CDR1 GTSNPN and CDR2 SVGIG (reference sequence). DNA of the CDR3: TGTGCCTGGAGTGTAGGAGGTGAAGCTTTCTTT. As protein: CAWSVGGEAFF.

The V call is TRBV18, the J call TRBJ1-6, with D maybe TRBD1 (5 bases). Germline lookup yields CDR1 KGHSH and CDR2 LQKENI. V was pared by 3 bases and J by 7 bases, with 16 bases between. This CDR3 spans 16 amino acids. CDR3 amino acids: CASSPAGKVKNSPLHF. The CDR3, as DNA: TGTGCCAGCTCACCGGCAGGGAAAGTAAAAAATTCACCCCTCCACTTT. Full variable domain (remainder filled in from reference TRBV18 and TRBJ1-6): NAGVMQNPRHLVRRRGQEARLRCSPMKGHSHVYWYRQLPEEGLKFMVYLQKENIIDESGMPKERFSAEFPKEGPSILRIQQVVRGDSAAYFCASSPAGKVKNSPLHFGNGTRLTVT.

The chain uses TRBV6-5 and TRBJ1-5, with TRBD1 identical over 9 bases. CDR3 length: 13 residues. Germline CDR1 and CDR2: MNHEY and SVGAGI. V shed 2 bases, J shed 7 bases, and the junction held 0 bases outside the gene matches. CDR3 in DNA: TGTGCCAGCAGTTACGACAGGGGGCAGCCCCAGCATTTT. Encoded protein: CASSYDRGQPQHF.

This clone was seen only once. This chain links TRBV19 with TRBJ2-2; D may be TRBD1 (6 bases). Trimming pared 7 bases from V and 6 bases from J, leaving 9 bases between. The CDR3 covers 12 residues. Looked up from germline, CDR1 is LNHDA and CDR2 is SQIVND (reference sequence). The CDR3 DNA follows: TGTGCCAGTAAGCAGGGGTCCGGGGAGCTGTTTTTT. Amino acid sequence: CASKQGSGELFF.

This chain uses TRBV3-1 (or the pseudogene TRBV3-2) with TRBJ2-2; the D gene is possibly TRBD2 (6 bases). The CDR3 is 14 residues long. The germline CDR1 and CDR2 sequences are LGHDT and YNNKEL (reference sequence). Trimming shortened V by 4 bases and J by 4 bases, and 10 bases separated the two germline ends. The CDR3, as DNA: TGTGCCAGCAGCCCCTTCGGGGGCACCGGGGAGCTGTTTTTT. This encodes CASSPFGGTGELFF.

The chain has TRBV5-1 and TRBJ2-2; 13 bases fit TRBD2. The ends lost 6 bases at V and 7 bases at J; junction bases unmatched: 9. The germline V gene has CDR1 SGHRS and CDR2 YFSETQ. The CDR3 extends over 16 amino acids. Here the CDR3 reads CASTEGLAGDGGELFF. The CDR3 region has the DNA TGCGCCAGCACCGAAGGACTAGCGGGGGATGGCGGGGAGCTGTTTTTT.

The chain recombines TRBV2 with TRBJ1-5; 8 positions match TRBD1. The CDR3 loop spans 17 amino acids. After removal of 4 bases from V and 2 bases from J, the junction contained 10 bases not matched to a gene. Germline loops: CDR1 SNHLY, CDR2 FYNNEI. The CDR3 loop reads CASSGARGLGGNQPQHF. For the CDR3, the DNA is TGTGCCAGCAGTGGGGCCAGGGGGCTGGGGGGCAATCAGCCCCAGCATTTT.

The V and J genes are TRBV12-3 or TRBV12-4 and TRBJ2-5; a weak D match, TRBD2 (6 bases). Trimming pared 3 bases from V and 3 bases from J, leaving 8 bases between. CDR3 length: 13 amino acids. This CDR3 is CASSFGGKETQYF. The CDR3 DNA reads as TGTGCCAGCAGTTTTGGAGGGAAAGAGACCCAGTACTTC.

The J gene is TRBJ1-5, the V gene TRBV24-1; D is undetermined. V lost 3 bases and J lost 4, with 9 bases in between. This CDR3 spans 14 amino acids. The V gene's germline CDR1 is KGHDR and CDR2 SFDVKD. The DNA for the CDR3 is TGTGCCACCAGTGATCGGGATTTTAATCAGCCCCAGCATTTT. Amino acid sequence: CATSDRDFNQPQHF.

This chain connects TRBV4-2 to TRBJ1-4, with TRBD1 as a possible D gene (6 bases). Trimming stripped 0 bases from V and 4 bases from J, with 12 bases between. There are 16 residues in the CDR3. The germline CDR1 and CDR2 sequences are LGHNA and YNFKEQ. CDR3 protein: CASSQDPDSLNEKLFF. CDR3 DNA sequence: TGTGCCAGCAGCCAAGATCCGGACAGTCTTAATGAAAAACTGTTTTTT.

The chain combines TRBV24-1 with TRBJ2-5; weak D call: TRBD1 (6 bases). Germline CDR1 and CDR2: KGHDR and SFDVKD. The CDR3 extends over 14 amino acids. V lost 9 bases, J lost 4 bases, and 17 bases lay in between. In nucleotides, the CDR3 is TGTGCCACCCAGTCAGGCAGGGGCTCAGAGACCCAGTACTTC. This gives the protein CATQSGRGSETQYF.

CDR3 bases: TGTGCCAGTAGATGGGGGCAGGGGGTGAGCGGGGAGCTGTTTTTT. The encoded protein is CASRWGQGVSGELFF. This sequence joins TRBV19 and TRBJ2-2, with 7 positions matching TRBD1. Germline V gene lookup returns CDR1 LNHDA and CDR2 SQIVND (reference sequence). The ends lost 6 bases at V and 7 bases at J; junction bases unmatched: 11. CDR3 length: 15 amino acids.

The gene calls are TRBV5-1 and TRBJ1-1, with D possibly matching TRBD1 (5 bases). The germline V gene has CDR1 SGHRS and CDR2 YFSETQ. V was clipped by 6 bases and J by 1 base, with 13 bases between them. This CDR3 has 14 amino acids. In DNA, the CDR3 is TGCGCCAGCAAGGGACTCGTGGCGAACACTGAAGCTTTCTTT. Protein: CASKGLVANTEAFF.

This clone was counted a few times. This chain links TRBV28 with TRBJ1-6; TRBD1 aligns across 7 bases. Germline trimming cut 7 bases from V and 16 bases from J; bases unmatched to any gene: 7. CDR1 and CDR2 from the germline V gene are MDHEN and SYDVKM. The CDR3 has 11 residues. The CDR3 loop is CASKGQAGLHF. The CDR3 DNA reads as TGTGCCAGCAAAGGACAGGCGGGACTCCACTTT.

This clone was observed a single time. V and J are TRBV30 and TRBJ1-3; possibly TRBD1 for D (6 bases). Germline values: CDR1 GTSNPN, CDR2 SVGIG (reference sequence). V dropped 0 bases and J dropped 0 bases, with 9 bases sitting between them. The length of the CDR3 is 15 residues. This chain's CDR3 is CAWSVQGGSGNTIYF. In nucleotides, the CDR3 is TGTGCCTGGAGTGTACAAGGGGGCTCTGGAAACACCATATATTTT.

J is TRBJ2-5 and V is TRBV19, with TRBD1 matching over 7 bases. Per the germline V gene, CDR1 is LNHDA and CDR2 is SQIVND (reference sequence). The CDR3 totals 14 residues. V shed 5 bases and J 3 bases; nucleotides not matched to a gene: 6. CDR3 region: CASSPGTAKETQYF. DNA of the CDR3: TGTGCCAGTAGTCCCGGGACAGCCAAAGAGACCCAGTACTTC.

The V call is TRBV5-6, the J call TRBJ2-7; 8 nucleotides agree with TRBD1. V shed 1 base and J 2 bases; nucleotides not matched to a gene: 8. The germline CDR1 and CDR2 sequences are SGHDT and YYEEEE. This CDR3 is 16 amino acids long. In DNA, the CDR3 is TGTGCCAGCAGCTTGTACAGGACAGGGATGACCTACGAGCAGTACTTC. Protein sequence: CASSLYRTGMTYEQYF.

The chain is built from TRBV18 and TRBJ1-5; 7 positions match TRBD1. The CDR3 totals 13 residues. Trimming cost V 3 bases and J 5 bases; bases outside gene matches: 1. Per the germline V gene, CDR1 is KGHSH and CDR2 is LQKENI. In nucleotides, the CDR3 is TGTGCCAGCTCACCGGGGACAGATCAGCCCCAGCATTTT. Encoded protein: CASSPGTDQPQHF. Full variable domain (rest looked up from reference TRBV18 and TRBJ1-5): NAGVMQNPRHLVRRRGQEARLRCSPMKGHSHVYWYRQLPEEGLKFMVYLQKENIIDESGMPKERFSAEFPKEGPSILRIQQVVRGDSAAYFCASSPGTDQPQHFGDGTRLSIL.

The chain carries TRBV19 and TRBJ1-6, with a weak D call TRBD1 (6 bases). This CDR3 is 14 amino acids long. In germline, CDR1 is LNHDA, CDR2 SQIVND (reference sequence). The V gene lost 8 bases and the J gene lost 6 bases, with 14 bases spanning the gap. CDR3 protein: CASGTGQINSPLHF. The CDR3, as DNA: TGTGCCAGTGGAACTGGACAGATTAATTCACCCCTCCACTTT.

This clone has only a few counts. The chain employs TRBV5-4 and TRBJ2-7; D perhaps matches TRBD1 (5 bases). This CDR3 comprises 14 residues. Trimming stripped 4 bases from V and 7 bases from J, with 18 bases between. CDR1 SGHNT and CDR2 YYREEE come from the germline V gene (reference sequence). The CDR3 region is CASSIFKGSKEQYF. The CDR3 DNA reads TGTGCCAGCAGCATTTTCAAGGGGTCGAAGGAGCAGTACTTC.

The rearrangement links TRBV19 to TRBJ2-6, with 9 bases that match TRBD1. V lost 6 bases and J lost 0; bases outside the gene matches: 6. In germline, CDR1 is LNHDA, CDR2 SQIVND (reference sequence). The CDR3 is 17 residues long. The CDR3 coding sequence is TGTGCCAGTAGACCACAGGGGGCGAACTCTGGGGCCAACGTCCTGACTTTC. The encoded protein is CASRPQGANSGANVLTF.

The chain recombines TRBV2 with TRBJ2-5; the D gene is possibly TRBD2 (7 bases). The germline V gene encodes CDR1 SNHLY and CDR2 FYNNEI. The CDR3 spans 15 residues. The V end lost 6 bases, the J end lost 4 bases, and 18 bases lay between the germline ends. The CDR3 nucleotides are TGTGCCAGCAGGTTCGGGTTTGGGGGGGCAGAGACCCAGTACTTC. This codes for CASRFGFGGAETQYF.